This T cell receptor beta chain was identified during a study of blood T cell repertoires in COVID-19. Whole-study context: Both acute and convalescent COVID-19 samples were obtained from the United States, Italy and Spain.

V lost 6 bases, J lost 7 bases, and 19 bases lay in between. The CDR3 consists of 15 residues. Per germline, CDR1 MNHEY and CDR2 SVGAGI. Clones were sequenced by immunoSEQ multiplex PCR, and TCRdb holds only the in-frame ones, with some missing. The sample contains about 40,000 clones, about 80% of which appear only once. The J gene is TRBJ1-5, the V gene TRBV6-5; a weak D match, TRBD1 (6 bases). This TCR derives from a human donor with acute or convalescent COVID-19. The donor label of this sample is uncertain. The source material was peripheral blood. The CDR3 sequence: CASRGIQGLIQPQHF. CDR3 sequence (DNA): TGTGCCAGCAGGGGGATTCAGGGGTTAATCCAGCCCCAGCATTTT.